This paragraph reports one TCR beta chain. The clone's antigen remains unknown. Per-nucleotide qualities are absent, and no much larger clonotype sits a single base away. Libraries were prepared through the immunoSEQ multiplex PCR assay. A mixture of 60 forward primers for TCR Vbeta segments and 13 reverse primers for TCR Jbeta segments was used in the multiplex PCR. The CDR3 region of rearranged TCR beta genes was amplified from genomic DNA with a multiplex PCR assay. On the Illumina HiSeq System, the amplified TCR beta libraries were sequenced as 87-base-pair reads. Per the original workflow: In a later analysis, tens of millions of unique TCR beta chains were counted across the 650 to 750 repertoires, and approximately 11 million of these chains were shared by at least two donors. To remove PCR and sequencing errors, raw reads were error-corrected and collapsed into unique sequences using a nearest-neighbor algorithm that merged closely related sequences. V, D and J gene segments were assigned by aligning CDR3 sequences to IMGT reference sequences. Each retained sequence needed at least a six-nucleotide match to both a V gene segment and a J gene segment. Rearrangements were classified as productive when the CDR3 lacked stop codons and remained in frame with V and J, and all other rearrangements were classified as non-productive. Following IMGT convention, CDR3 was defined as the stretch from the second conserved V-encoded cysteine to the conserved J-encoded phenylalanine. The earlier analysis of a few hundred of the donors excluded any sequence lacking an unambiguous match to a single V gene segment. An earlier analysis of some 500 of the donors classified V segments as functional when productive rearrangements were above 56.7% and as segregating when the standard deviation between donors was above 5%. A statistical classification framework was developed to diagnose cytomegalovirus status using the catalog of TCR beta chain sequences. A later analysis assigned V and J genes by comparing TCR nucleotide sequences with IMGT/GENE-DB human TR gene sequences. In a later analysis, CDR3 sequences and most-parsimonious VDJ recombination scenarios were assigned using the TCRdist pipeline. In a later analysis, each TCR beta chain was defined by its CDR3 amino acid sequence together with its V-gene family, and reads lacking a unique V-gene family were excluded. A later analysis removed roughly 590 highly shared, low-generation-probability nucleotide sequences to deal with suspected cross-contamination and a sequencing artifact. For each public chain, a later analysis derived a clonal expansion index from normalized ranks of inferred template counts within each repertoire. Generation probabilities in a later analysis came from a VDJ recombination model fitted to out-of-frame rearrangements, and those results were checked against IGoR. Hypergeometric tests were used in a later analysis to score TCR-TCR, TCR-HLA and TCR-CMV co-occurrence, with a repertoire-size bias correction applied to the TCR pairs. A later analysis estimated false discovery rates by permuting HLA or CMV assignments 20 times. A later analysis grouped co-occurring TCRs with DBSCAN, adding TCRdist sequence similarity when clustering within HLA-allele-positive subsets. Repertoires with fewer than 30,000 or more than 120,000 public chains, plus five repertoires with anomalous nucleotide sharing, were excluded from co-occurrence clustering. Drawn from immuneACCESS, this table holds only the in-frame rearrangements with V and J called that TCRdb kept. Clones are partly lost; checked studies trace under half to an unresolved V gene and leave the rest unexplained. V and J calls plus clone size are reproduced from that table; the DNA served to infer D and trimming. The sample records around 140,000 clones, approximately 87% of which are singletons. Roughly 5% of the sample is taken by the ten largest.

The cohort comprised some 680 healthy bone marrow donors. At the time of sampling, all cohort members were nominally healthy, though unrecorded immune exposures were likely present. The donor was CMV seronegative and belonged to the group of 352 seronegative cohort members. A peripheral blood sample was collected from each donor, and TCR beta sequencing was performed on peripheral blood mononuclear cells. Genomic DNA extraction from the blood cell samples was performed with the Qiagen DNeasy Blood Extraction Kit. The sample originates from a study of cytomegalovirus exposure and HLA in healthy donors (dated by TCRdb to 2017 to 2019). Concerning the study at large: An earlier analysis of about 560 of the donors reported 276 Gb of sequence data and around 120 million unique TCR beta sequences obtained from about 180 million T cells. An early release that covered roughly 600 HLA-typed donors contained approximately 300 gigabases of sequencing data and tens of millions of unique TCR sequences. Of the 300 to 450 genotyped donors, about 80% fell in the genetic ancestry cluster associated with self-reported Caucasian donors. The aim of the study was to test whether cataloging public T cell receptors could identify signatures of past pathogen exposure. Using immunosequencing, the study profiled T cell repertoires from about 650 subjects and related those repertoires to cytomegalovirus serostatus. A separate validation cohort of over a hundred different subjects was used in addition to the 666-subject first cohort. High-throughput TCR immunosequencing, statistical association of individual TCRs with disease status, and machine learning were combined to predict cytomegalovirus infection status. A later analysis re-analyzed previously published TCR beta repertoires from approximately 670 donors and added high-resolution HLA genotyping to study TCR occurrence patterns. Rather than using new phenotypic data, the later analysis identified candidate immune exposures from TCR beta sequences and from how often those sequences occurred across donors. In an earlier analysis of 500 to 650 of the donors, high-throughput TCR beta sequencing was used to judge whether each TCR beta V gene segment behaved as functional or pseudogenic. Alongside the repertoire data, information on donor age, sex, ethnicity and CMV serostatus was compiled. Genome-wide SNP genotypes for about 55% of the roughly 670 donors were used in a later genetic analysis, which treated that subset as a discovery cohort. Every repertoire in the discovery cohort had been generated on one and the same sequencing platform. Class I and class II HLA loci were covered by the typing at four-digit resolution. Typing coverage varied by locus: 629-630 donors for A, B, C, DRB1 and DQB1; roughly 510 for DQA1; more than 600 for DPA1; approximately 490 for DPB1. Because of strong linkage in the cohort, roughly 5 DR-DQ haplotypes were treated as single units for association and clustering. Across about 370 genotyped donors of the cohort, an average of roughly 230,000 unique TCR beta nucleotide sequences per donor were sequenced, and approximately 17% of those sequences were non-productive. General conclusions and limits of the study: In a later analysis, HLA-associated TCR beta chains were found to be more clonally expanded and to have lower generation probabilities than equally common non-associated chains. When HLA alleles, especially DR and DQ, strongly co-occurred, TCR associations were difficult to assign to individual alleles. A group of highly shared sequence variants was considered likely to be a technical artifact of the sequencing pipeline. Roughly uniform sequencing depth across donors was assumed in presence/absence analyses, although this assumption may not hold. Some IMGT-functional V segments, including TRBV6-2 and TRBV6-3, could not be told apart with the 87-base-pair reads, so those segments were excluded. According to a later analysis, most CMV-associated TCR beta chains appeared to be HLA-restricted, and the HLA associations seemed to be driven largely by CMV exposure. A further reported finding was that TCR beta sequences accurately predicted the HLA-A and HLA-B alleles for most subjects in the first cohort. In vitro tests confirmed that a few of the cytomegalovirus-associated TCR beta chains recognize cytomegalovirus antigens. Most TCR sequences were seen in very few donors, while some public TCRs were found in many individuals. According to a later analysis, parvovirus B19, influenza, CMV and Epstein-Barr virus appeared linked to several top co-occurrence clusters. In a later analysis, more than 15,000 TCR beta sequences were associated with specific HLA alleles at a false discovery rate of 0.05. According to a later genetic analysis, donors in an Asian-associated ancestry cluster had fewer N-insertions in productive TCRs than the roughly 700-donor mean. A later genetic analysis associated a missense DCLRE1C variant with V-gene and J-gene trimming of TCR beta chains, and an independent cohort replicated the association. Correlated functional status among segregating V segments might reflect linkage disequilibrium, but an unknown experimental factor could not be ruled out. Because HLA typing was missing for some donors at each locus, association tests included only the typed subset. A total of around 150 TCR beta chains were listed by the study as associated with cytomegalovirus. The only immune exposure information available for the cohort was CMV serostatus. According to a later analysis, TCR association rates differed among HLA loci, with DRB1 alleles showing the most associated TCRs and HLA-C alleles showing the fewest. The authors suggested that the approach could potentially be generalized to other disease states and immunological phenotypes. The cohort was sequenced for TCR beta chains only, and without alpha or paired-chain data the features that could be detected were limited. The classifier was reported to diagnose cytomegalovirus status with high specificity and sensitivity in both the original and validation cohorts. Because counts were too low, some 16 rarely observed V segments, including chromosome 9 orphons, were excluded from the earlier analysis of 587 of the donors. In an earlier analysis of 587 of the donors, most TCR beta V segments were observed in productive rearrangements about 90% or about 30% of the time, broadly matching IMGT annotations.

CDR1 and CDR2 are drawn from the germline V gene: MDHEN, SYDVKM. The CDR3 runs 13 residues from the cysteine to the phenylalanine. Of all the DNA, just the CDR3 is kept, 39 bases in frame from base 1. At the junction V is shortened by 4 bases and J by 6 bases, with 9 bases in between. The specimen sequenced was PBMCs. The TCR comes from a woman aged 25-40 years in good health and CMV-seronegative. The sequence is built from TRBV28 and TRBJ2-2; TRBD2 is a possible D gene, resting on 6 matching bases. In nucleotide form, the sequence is TGTGCCAGCAGTTCCGGGACTCCCGGGGAGCTGTTTTTT. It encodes CASSSGTPGELFF.